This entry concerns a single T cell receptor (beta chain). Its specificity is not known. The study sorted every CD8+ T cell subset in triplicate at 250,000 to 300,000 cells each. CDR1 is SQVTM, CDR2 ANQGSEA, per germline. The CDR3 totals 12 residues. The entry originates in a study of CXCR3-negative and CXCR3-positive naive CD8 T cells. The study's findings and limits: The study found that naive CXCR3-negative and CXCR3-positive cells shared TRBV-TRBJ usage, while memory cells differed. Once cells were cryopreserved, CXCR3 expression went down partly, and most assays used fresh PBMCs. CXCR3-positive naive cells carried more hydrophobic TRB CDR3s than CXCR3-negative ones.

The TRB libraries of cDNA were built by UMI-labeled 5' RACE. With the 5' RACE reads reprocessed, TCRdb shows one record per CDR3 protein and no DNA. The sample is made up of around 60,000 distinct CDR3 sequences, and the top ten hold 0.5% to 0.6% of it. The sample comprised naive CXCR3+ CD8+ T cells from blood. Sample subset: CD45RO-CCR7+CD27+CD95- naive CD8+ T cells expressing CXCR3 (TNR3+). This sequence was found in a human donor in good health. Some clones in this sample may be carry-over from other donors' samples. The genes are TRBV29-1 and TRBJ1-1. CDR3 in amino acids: CSVGTMNTEAFF.